Listed below are T cell receptor beta chains from one sample, sequenced in a study of shared clonotypes between healthy human individuals. Here immunoSEQ multiplex PCR was the method, and the copy in TCRdb shows in-frame clones only, minus some. The sample holds 650,000 to 800,000 clones, about 91% seen once. The sequencing sample was made of naive CD8+ T cells sorted from blood. These receptor sequences come from a man aged 25 to 40 in good health. CDR3s include the opening cysteine and the closing phenylalanine or tryptophan. A D gene is named only where the DNA matches it firmly. The size entry is marked missing in some rows and otherwise reads once, few, many or a size class.

TRBV7-8,-,TRBJ2-5,-,TGTGCCAGCAGCTTATCTGCGGGTGAAGAGACCCAGTACTTC,CASSLSAGEETQYF
TRBV9,-,TRBJ2-1,-,TGTGCCAGCAGCGTAGTCCCTATAGCCGACAATGAGCAGTTCTTC,CASSVVPIADNEQFF
TRBV11-2,TRBD2,TRBJ2-7,-,TGTGCCAGCAGCTCCAGGACTAGCGCCGAAGGTAGCTCCTACGAGCAGTACTTC,CASSSRTSAEGSSYEQYF
TRBV4-1,TRBD1,TRBJ2-7,-,TGCGCCAGCAGCCATATGGAGACAGGGGGAGGGAGGTACGAGCAGTACTTC,CASSHMETGGGRYEQYF
TRBV5-1,TRBD2,TRBJ2-3,-,TGCGCCAGCAGCAAGGGACTAGCGGGAGTTTGGGCAGATACGCAGTATTTT,CASSKGLAGVWADTQYF
TRBV4-2,-,TRBJ2-7,-,TGTGCCAGCAGCCAAGATATAGGAAGCTACGAGCAGTACTTC,CASSQDIGSYEQYF
TRBV5-1,-,TRBJ2-1,-,TGCGCCAGCAGCTTGGCAGTCGGAGCCTCCTACAATGAGCAGTTCTTC,CASSLAVGASYNEQFF
TRBV27,-,TRBJ1-5,few,TGTGCCAGCAGTTCCGCTAGGTACAATCAGCCCCAGCATTTT,CASSSARYNQPQHF
TRBV13,-,TRBJ2-1,-,TGTGCCAGCAGCTTAGACGGTTTCAAGGGATCCTACAATGAGCAGTTCTTC,CASSLDGFKGSYNEQFF
TRBV25-1,TRBD2,TRBJ2-1,-,TGTGCCAGCAGTGATCCGATAGCGGGAGGGCCGTACAATGAGCAGTTCTTC,CASSDPIAGGPYNEQFF
TRBV19,TRBD1,TRBJ2-7,-,TGTGCCAGTAGTATAGAAGGGACAGGGTCCTACGAGCAGTACTTC,CASSIEGTGSYEQYF
TRBV7-8,-,TRBJ2-1,-,TGTGCCAGCAGCTTTTGGTCGCAGGAAGGCCTGATAGAAGAGCAGTTCTTC,CASSFWSQEGLIEEQFF
TRBV19,-,TRBJ2-7,-,TGTGCCAGTAGTATTGTAATTCTGGAGAAGCAGTACTTC,CASSIVILEKQYF
TRBV18,-,TRBJ2-7,-,TGTGCCAGCTCACCGGGAGATGCCTACGAGCAGTACTTC,CASSPGDAYEQYF
TRBV5-1,-,TRBJ2-7,-,TGCGCCAGCAGCTTAAGGCAGGGGAGCTCCTACGAGCAGTACTTC,CASSLRQGSSYEQYF
TRBV7-2,TRBD1,TRBJ2-3,-,TGTGCCAGCAGCCCTACTCACAGGGGGCGAGGGAGAGATACGCAGTATTTT,CASSPTHRGRGRDTQYF
TRBV5-5,-,TRBJ2-7,once,TGTGCCAGCAGCTTTATTGGCTTGTTAAACTACGAGCAGTACTTC,CASSFIGLLNYEQYF
TRBV2,TRBD1,TRBJ1-1,once,TGTGCCACTTGGACAGGGTTGAACACTGAAGCTTTCTTT,CATWTGLNTEAFF
TRBV9,TRBD2,TRBJ2-7,-,TGTGCCAGCAGCGGCACCACTAGCGGGAGAGGCGAGCAGTACTTC,CASSGTTSGRGEQYF
TRBV7-9,TRBD2,TRBJ2-1,-,TGTGCCAGCAGTCCCCCATCCGGTGCGGGAGACAATGAGCAGTTCTTC,CASSPPSGAGDNEQFF
TRBV7-9,TRBD1,TRBJ1-2,-,TGTGCCAGCAGCGAAGGGGACAGGCGTGACTATGGCTACACCTTC,CASSEGDRRDYGYTF
TRBV6-1,-,TRBJ2-7,-,TGTGCCAGCAGTGAAGTACGGGGAATTGCCTACGAGCAGTACTTC,CASSEVRGIAYEQYF
TRBV7-8,-,TRBJ2-5,-,TGTGCCAGCACTACCGCTGAGACCCAGTACTTC,CASTTAETQYF
TRBV5-6,-,TRBJ1-2,-,TGTGCCAGCAGCTTGGCCGGGGGAGGCTACACCTTC,CASSLAGGGYTF
TRBV6-1,TRBD2,TRBJ2-2,once,TGTGCCAGCAGTGAATTTGTGACTAGCGAGTCCGGGGAGCTGTTTTTT,CASSEFVTSESGELFF